This TCR beta chain was profiled in a study of blood T cell repertoires in COVID-19. Profiled with immunoSEQ multiplex PCR; TCRdb holds only in-frame clones, not every one. The sample has about 130,000 clones, more than 80% seen once. V was pared by 1 base and J by 5 bases, with 9 bases between. The CDR3 runs 13 residues. Looked up from germline, CDR1 is SGHRS and CDR2 is YFSETQ. This chain uses TRBV5-1 with TRBJ2-5; D call uncertain. The sequence was collected from a woman aged 60-75 years with acute or convalescent COVID-19. Sequencing was carried out using peripheral blood. The CDR3 loop is CASSLMTEETQYF. The CDR3 coding sequence is TGCGCCAGCAGCTTGATGACTGAGGAGACCCAGTACTTC.